The rows below give T cell receptor beta chains drawn from one sample of a study of tumor and adjacent non-tumor tissue in lung cancer. TCRdb passed the multiplex PCR reads through MiXCR, listing each CDR3 protein once. The sample records over 100,000 distinct CDR3 sequences, over 55% being singletons. Specimen: distant non-tumor lung tissue. These receptors all stem from a man in his 60s with non-small cell lung cancer. Each CDR3 is given with its conserved first and last residue. The D gene is left open where the match is weak.

CASSPFPGTGMSTGELFF	TRBJ2-2	TRBD1	TRBV18
CASSLVGVSGYTF	TRBJ1-2	-	TRBV13
CASSLSINRVNEKLFF	TRBJ1-4	-	TRBV12-3/TRBV12-4
CASSTGDGTQYEQYF	TRBJ2-7	-	TRBV5-1
CATSRTVARSNSYDQYF	TRBJ2-7	-	TRBV6-5
CASSWSPGIGSYEQYF	TRBJ2-7	-	TRBV5-6
CNAATSGVGYEQYF	TRBJ2-7	TRBD2	TRBV20-1
CASSPTSGASIDTQYF	TRBJ2-3	TRBD2	TRBV4-2
CSAGTSVAKQYF	TRBJ2-7	TRBD2	TRBV29-1
CASRRVFPGANVLTF	TRBJ2-6	-	TRBV6-5
CANSYDRRNSYEQYF	TRBJ2-7	-	TRBV6-5
CASSRQYEQYF	TRBJ2-7	-	TRBV2
CASSLGDSNEQFF	TRBJ2-1	-	TRBV11-3
CASSFGSGGGNTVYF	TRBJ1-3	-	TRBV12-3/TRBV12-4
CAISGKGADNEQFF	TRBJ2-1	TRBD1	TRBV10-3
CSARDHWEDEKLFF	TRBJ1-4	-	TRBV20-1
CASKTDRSNEQFF	TRBJ2-1	TRBD1	TRBV2
CASSGRGNTEQFF	TRBJ2-1	-	TRBV5-1
CVCSYPGQNEKLFF	TRBJ1-4	-	TRBV6-6
CASSLPLATDTRYF	TRBJ2-3	-	TRBV7-9
CASSLGSIGGVRETQYF	TRBJ2-5	-	TRBV5-1
CASSSRLGTANTEAFF	TRBJ1-1	TRBD1	TRBV6-5
CVSSFQTGNTDTQYF	TRBJ2-3	TRBD1	TRBV4-2
CAINESMSGGRSTDMQYF	TRBJ2-3	TRBD2	TRBV10-3
CATSIWDGPLHF	TRBJ1-6	-	TRBV6-1
CASSLGVGGGELFF	TRBJ2-2	-	TRBV4-1
CVSSWTITDTQYF	TRBJ2-3	-	TRBV19
CASSLAGGSSLNEQFF	TRBJ2-1	-	TRBV5-6
CASSETGAVAEAQYF	TRBJ2-5	-	TRBV6-1
CASSFINKQFF	TRBJ2-1	-	TRBV5-4
CASSYSNVGLDDYTF	TRBJ1-2	-	TRBV6-2/TRBV6-3
CAWSWASGMYNEQYF	-	TRBD2	TRBV30
CASSESPPQPPGYGYTF	TRBJ1-2	-	TRBV25-1